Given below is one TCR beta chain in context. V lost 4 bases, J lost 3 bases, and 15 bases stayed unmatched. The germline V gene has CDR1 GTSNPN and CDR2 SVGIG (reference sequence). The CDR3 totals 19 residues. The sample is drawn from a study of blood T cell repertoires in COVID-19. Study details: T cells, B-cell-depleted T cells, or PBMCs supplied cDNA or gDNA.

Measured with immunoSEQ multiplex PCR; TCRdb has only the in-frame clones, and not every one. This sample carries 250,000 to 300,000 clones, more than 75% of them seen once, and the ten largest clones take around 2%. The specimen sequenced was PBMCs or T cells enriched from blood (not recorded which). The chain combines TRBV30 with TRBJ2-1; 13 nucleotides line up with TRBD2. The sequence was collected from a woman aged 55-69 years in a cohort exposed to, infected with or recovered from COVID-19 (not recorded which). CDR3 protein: CAWIGGTSGVQAFYNEQFF. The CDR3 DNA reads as TGTGCCTGGATAGGCGGGACTAGCGGGGTCCAAGCCTTCTACAATGAGCAGTTCTTC.